These 24 T cell receptor beta chains share one sample of origin, sequenced in a study of blood T cell repertoires in COVID-19. Profiled with immunoSEQ multiplex PCR; TCRdb holds only in-frame clones, not every one. The sample includes hundreds of thousands of clones, around four fifths of them seen just once. The sequenced material came from peripheral blood. The source is a man aged 25-45 years with active or convalescent COVID-19.

This clone was recorded only once. J is TRBJ2-5 and V is TRBV7-2, with 15 bases fitting TRBD2. Trimming took 5 bases from V and 2 from J; bases not matched to a gene: 3. This CDR3 is 16 amino acids long. The germline gives CDR1 SGHTA, CDR2 FQGNSA. The CDR3 here is CASSRGLAGGQETQYF. The CDR3, as DNA: TGTGCCAGCAGCAGGGGACTAGCGGGGGGACAAGAGACCCAGTACTTC.

This chain connects TRBV30 to TRBJ2-5, with D perhaps matching TRBD2 (6 bases). Germline CDR1 reads GTSNPN; CDR2 reads SVGIG (reference sequence). The CDR3 is 13 amino acids. Trimming cost V 1 base and J 5 bases, with 11 bases left between them. Here the CDR3 reads CAWSGGDLETQYF. CDR3 nucleotides: TGTGCCTGGAGTGGGGGGGACTTGGAGACCCAGTACTTC.

The V gene is TRBV24-1, the J gene TRBJ2-1; D perhaps matches TRBD1 (6 bases). CDR1 and CDR2 from the germline V gene are KGHDR and SFDVKD. This CDR3 has 18 amino acids. Trimming shortened V by 4 bases and J by 7 bases, and 25 bases separated the two germline ends. The CDR3 reads CATSDRGRTVLVVNEQFF. The CDR3 nucleotides read TGTGCCACCAGTGACCGAGGGCGGACAGTCCTCGTGGTGAATGAGCAGTTCTTC.

In its sample, this clone was seen a few times. This chain connects TRBV4-2 to TRBJ1-2; 8 bases agree with TRBD1. V shed 4 bases and J 6 bases; nucleotides not matched to a gene: 10. CDR1 LGHNA and CDR2 YNFKEQ come from the germline V gene. The CDR3 extends over 15 amino acids. CDR3 residues: CASSPGTGLQNGYTF. DNA of the CDR3: TGTGCCAGCAGCCCCGGGACAGGACTCCAGAATGGCTACACCTTC.

This clone was counted between two and nine times. The chain employs TRBV14 and TRBJ2-1; 14 bases are shared with TRBD2. CDR1 and CDR2 from the germline V gene are SGHDN and FVKESK. The CDR3 runs 14 residues. The V and J ends lost 6 bases and 7 bases, in that order; junction bases with no gene match: 2. The CDR3 protein is CASRRTSGGNEQFF. Written as DNA, the CDR3 is TGTGCCAGCAGGAGGACTAGCGGGGGGAATGAGCAGTTCTTC.

J is TRBJ2-5 and V is TRBV28; TRBD1 agrees at 10 bases. J lost 5 bases, V lost 2 bases, and 8 bases had no gene match. Germline CDR1 and CDR2: MDHEN and SYDVKM. The CDR3 runs 16 residues. The CDR3 sequence is CASSLGATGGWETQYF. The CDR3 DNA is TGTGCCAGCAGTTTAGGCGCGACAGGGGGCTGGGAGACCCAGTACTTC.

V usage is TRBV7-2 and J usage is TRBJ1-3, with D hard to call. The CDR3 has 15 residues. Per the germline V gene, CDR1 is SGHTA and CDR2 is FQGNSA. V was trimmed by 5 bases and J by 0 bases, leaving 11 bases between them. The CDR3 reads CASSIDTSSGNTIYF. In DNA form, the CDR3 reads TGTGCCAGCAGCATCGACACTAGCTCTGGAAACACCATATATTTT.

The chain couples TRBV6-4 to TRBJ2-1; 9 nucleotides align to TRBD2. The V and J ends lost 5 bases and 0 bases, in that order; junction bases with no gene match: 5. The CDR3 is 16 residues long. CDR1 and CDR2 (germline): MRHNA, SNTAGT. This CDR3 reads CASSPVAGASYNEQFF. The CDR3 coding sequence is TGTGCCAGCAGTCCAGTAGCGGGGGCCTCCTACAATGAGCAGTTCTTC.

This clone was observed a handful of times. This chain uses TRBV7-9 with TRBJ2-1; 16 bases fit TRBD2. The junction had 8 bases not matched to a gene; V was cut back by 5 bases and J by 4 bases. Per the germline V gene, CDR1 is SEHNR and CDR2 is FQNEAQ (reference sequence). The CDR3 is 18 residues long. The CDR3 DNA reads as TGTGCCAGCAGCACGGGACTAGCGGGAGGGCCTGGGTACAATGAGCAGTTCTTC. Translated, it gives CASSTGLAGGPGYNEQFF.

V usage is TRBV6-1 and J usage is TRBJ2-1, with 13 bases lining up with TRBD2. Trimming at V came to 4 bases and at J to 15 bases, leaving 18 bases not matched to a gene. There are 17 residues in the CDR3. The germline V gene has CDR1 MNHNS and CDR2 SASEGT. Here the CDR3 DNA reads TGTGCCAGCAGTGGGGGGGGACTAGCGGGATCATGGACGCGGGCGTTCTTC. This gives the protein CASSGGGLAGSWTRAFF.

The rearrangement joins TRBV4-3 to TRBJ2-1, with 10 bases fitting TRBD2. CDR3 length: 17 residues. CDR1 and CDR2 from the germline V gene are LGHNA and YSLEER. J was trimmed by 8 bases and V by 1 base; bases with no gene match: 11. CDR3 bases: TGCGCCAGCAGCCAAGCGGGTCCCAGCGGGAGGGTCTATGAGCAGTTCTTC. Its protein product is CASSQAGPSGRVYEQFF.

The chain carries TRBV6-4 and TRBJ1-4; 7 positions match TRBD1. V dropped 4 bases and J dropped 4; count of bases not matched to a gene: 12. CDR1 and CDR2 from the germline V gene are MRHNA and SNTAGT. The CDR3 has 17 residues. The CDR3: CASSVWTGRGFNEKLFF. DNA for the CDR3: TGTGCCAGCAGTGTCTGGACAGGTCGGGGCTTTAATGAAAAACTGTTTTTT.

In this sample, this clone turned up a few times. The V call is TRBV5-4, the J call TRBJ2-6; D unresolved. Germline-derived CDR1 and CDR2 are SGHNT and YYREEE (reference sequence). The CDR3 spans 12 residues. Trimming stripped 3 bases from V and 8 bases from J, with 6 bases between. DNA of the CDR3: TGTGCCAGCAGCTCCCTTCCCAACGTCCTGACTTTC. This gives the protein CASSSLPNVLTF.

V usage is TRBV27 and J usage is TRBJ2-6, with unresolved D. Between the trimmed V and J ends, which lost 7 bases and 0 bases, there was a span of 4 bases. Germline CDR1 reads MNHEY; CDR2 reads SMNVEV (reference sequence). This CDR3 spans 13 amino acids. CDR3 sequence (DNA): TGTGCCAGCACCCGCTCTGGGGCCAACGTCCTGACTTTC. It translates to CASTRSGANVLTF.

The CDR3 region has the DNA TGTGCCAGGGGACAGGCGAAAAGATATGGCTACACCTTC. It encodes CARGQAKRYGYTF. The rearrangement joins TRBV2 to TRBJ1-2; 8 bases map to TRBD1. V shed 9 bases, J shed 5 bases, and the junction held 8 bases outside the gene matches. This CDR3 has 13 residues. Per germline, CDR1 SNHLY and CDR2 FYNNEI. The full variable domain, with the rest looked up from reference TRBV2 and TRBJ1-2, is EPEVTQTPSHQVTQMGQEVILRCVPISNHLYFYWYRQILGQKVEFLVSFYNNEISEKSEIFDDQFSVERPDGSNFTLKIRSTKLEDSAMYFCARGQAKRYGYTFGSGTRLTVV.

The rearrangement joins TRBV18 to TRBJ1-3, with D maybe TRBD1 (5 bases). V lost 2 bases to trimming and J lost 1 base, with 9 bases between them. This CDR3 comprises 15 residues. The germline V gene has CDR1 KGHSH and CDR2 LQKENI. CDR3 coding DNA: TGTGCCAGCTCACCAGACGGGGGATCTGGAAACACCATATATTTT. Its translation: CASSPDGGSGNTIYF.

The rearrangement uses TRBV24-1 and TRBJ1-2, with 9 bases aligning to TRBD1. This CDR3 has 14 amino acids. Trimming removed 10 bases from V and 5 bases from J; junction bases left unmatched: 10. Germline V gene lookup returns CDR1 KGHDR and CDR2 SFDVKD. The CDR3 is CATSPGQGDYGYTF. DNA for the CDR3: TGTGCCACGAGTCCGGGACAGGGCGATTATGGCTACACCTTC.

This chain uses TRBV27 with TRBJ2-1; D not resolved. This CDR3 has 13 amino acids. CDR1 and CDR2 from the germline V gene are MNHEY and SMNVEV (reference sequence). V lost 2 bases to trimming and J lost 3 bases, with 5 bases between them. CDR3 in amino acids: CASSLGSYNEQFF. CDR3 DNA sequence: TGTGCCAGCAGTTTAGGCAGCTACAATGAGCAGTTCTTC.

The chain is built from TRBV7-9 and TRBJ2-2; TRBD2 matches 9 bases. J gave up 7 bases and V 0 bases, and 6 bases lay outside the gene matches. The CDR3 loop spans 16 amino acids. Germline assignment: CDR1 SEHNR and CDR2 FQNEAQ (reference sequence). As DNA, the CDR3 is TGTGCCAGCAGCTTAGCGGGGACTAGCAATGTCGGGGAGCTGTTTTTT. It is translated as CASSLAGTSNVGELFF.

V is TRBV12-3 or TRBV12-4 and J is TRBJ2-5, with a possible D match to TRBD2 (5 bases). CDR3 size: 13 residues. Trimming pared 8 bases from V and 2 bases from J, leaving 12 bases between. CDR3 DNA sequence: TGTGCCAGCTCGACGGGGTTGCAAGAGACCCAGTACTTC. It codes for CASSTGLQETQYF.

This clone was recorded only once. This chain uses TRBV6-6 with TRBJ1-2, with TRBD1 as a possible D gene (5 bases). The CDR3 totals 15 residues. Per germline, CDR1 MNHNY and CDR2 SVGAGI (reference sequence). Deletions cut 5 bases from V and 0 bases from J, with 13 bases between. CDR3 coding DNA: TGTGCCAGCAGTAGGGGCAGCGTCACTAACTATGGCTACACCTTC. This encodes CASSRGSVTNYGYTF.

The genes are TRBV28 and TRBJ2-1; tentative D call: TRBD2 (6 bases). Trimming removed 6 bases at V and 1 base at J, with 10 bases between. The CDR3 is 14 amino acids. The germline gives CDR1 MDHEN, CDR2 SYDVKM. This CDR3 reads CASSLLASYNEQFF. For the CDR3, the DNA is TGTGCCAGCAGCTTACTAGCATCCTACAATGAGCAGTTCTTC. The full variable domain, its missing parts supplied by reference TRBV28 and TRBJ2-1, is DVKVTQSSRYLVKRTGEKVFLECVQDMDHENMFWYRQDPGLGLRLIYFSYDVKMKEKGDIPEGYSVSREKKERFSLILESASTNQTSMYLCASSLLASYNEQFFGPGTRLTVL.

The table lists this clone with a count of one. This chain joins TRBV9 and TRBJ1-4, with D uncertain. Germline values: CDR1 SGDLS, CDR2 YYNGEE. V was cut by 2 bases and J by 0 bases, with 14 bases left in between. CDR3 length equals 17 residues. In nucleotides, the CDR3 is TGTGCCAGCAGCGTCAATCGGGATTCGTCAACTAATGAAAAACTGTTTTTT. Encoded protein: CASSVNRDSSTNEKLFF.

As concerns this clone: Other nucleotide sequences from this sample produce the same CDR3. The gene calls are TRBV7-2 and TRBJ1-1; D is undetermined. Germline CDR1 SGHTA, CDR2 FQGNSA. V lost 3 bases to trimming and J lost 4 bases, with 9 bases between them. This CDR3 is 13 amino acids long. The CDR3 loop is CASSFSFSTEAFF. CDR3 nucleotides: TGTGCCAGCAGCTTCAGTTTCTCCACTGAAGCTTTCTTT.